This is a list of T cell receptor beta chains from one sample in a study of identical twins. MiXCR, run by TCRdb on the 5' RACE reads, gives a single entry per CDR3 protein. The sample lists 250,000 or so distinct CDR3 sequences, approximately 7.3% seen once, with under 6% in the top ten. The same specimen was also included in a second study, on yellow fever vaccine responses in identical twins.

What was sequenced was CD8+ T cells sorted from blood. The origin of the receptors is a woman between 18 and 30 years old in good health. CDR3s include the opening cysteine and the closing phenylalanine or tryptophan. A D gene is named only where the DNA matches it firmly. The size entry is marked missing in some rows and otherwise reads once, few, many or a size class.

length,J,V,size,D,CDR3,DNA
17,TRBJ1-1,TRBV7-9,many,TRBD1,CASSIPGQGVVNTEAFF,TGTGCCAGCAGTATCCCGGGACAGGGAGTCGTGAACACTGAAGCTTTCTTT
13,TRBJ2-3,TRBV6-6,many,.,CASSRGALDTQYF,TGTGCCAGCAGTCGGGGAGCGTTAGATACGCAGTATTTT
13,TRBJ2-3,TRBV5-5,few,.,CASVEPEMDTQYF,TGTGCCAGCGTCGAACCGGAGATGGATACGCAGTATTTT
16,TRBJ1-1,TRBV20-1,many,TRBD1,CSARGGTGESPISAFF,TGCAGTGCTAGAGGAGGGACAGGGGAATCCCCAATCTCCGCTTTCTTT
21,TRBJ2-3,TRBV20-1,few,TRBD2,CSARGLAGDDPESEFADTQYF,TGCAGTGCTAGGGGACTAGCGGGAGACGACCCCGAATCTGAGTTCGCAGATACGCAGTATTTT
17,TRBJ2-7,TRBV29-1,.,TRBD2,CSVEFRTSGMGDYEQYF,TGCAGCGTTGAATTCCGGACTAGCGGGATGGGGGACTACGAGCAGTACTTC
15,TRBJ2-5,TRBV7-3,many,TRBD2,CASNASGRGQETQYF,TGTGCCAGCAATGCTAGCGGGAGAGGCCAAGAGACCCAGTACTTC
18,TRBJ2-2,TRBV24-1,.,TRBD2,CATSDLRAGGPGTGELFF,TGTGCCACCAGTGATTTGAGAGCGGGAGGTCCCGGAACCGGGGAGCTGTTTTTT
15,TRBJ2-3,TRBV28,many,.,CASSFGITSTDTQYF,TGTGCCAGCAGTTTCGGGATTACTAGCACAGATACGCAGTATTTT
19,TRBJ2-1,TRBV4-1,many,TRBD2,CASSQDPLARTSGYNEQFF,TGCGCCAGCAGCCAAGATCCGTTAGCTCGGACTAGTGGCTACAATGAGCAGTTCTTC
13,TRBJ1-5,TRBV7-8,few,.,CASSSDGNQPQHF,TGTGCCAGCAGCTCAGACGGCAATCAGCCCCAGCATTTT
12,TRBJ2-3,TRBV12-3/TRBV12-4,many,.,CASSPAGDTQYF,TGCGCCAGCAGCCCCGCCGGGGATACGCAGTATTTT
16,TRBJ2-1,TRBV6-2/TRBV6-3,many,TRBD2,CASSYTQPGLAREQFF,TGTGCCAGCAGTTACACTCAACCGGGACTAGCGAGGGAGCAGTTCTTC
22,TRBJ2-1,TRBV6-5,few,TRBD1,CASGGGQGARIKREDSYNEQFF,TGTGCCAGTGGGGGTGGACAGGGGGCCCGAATTAAGCGGGAGGACTCCTACAATGAGCAGTTCTTC
13,TRBJ2-1,TRBV10-2,.,.,CASRGTPYNEQFF,TGCGCCAGCAGGGGGACCCCATACAATGAGCAGTTCTTC
18,TRBJ2-2,TRBV11-1,.,.,CASSLALIVQANTGELFF,TGTGCCAGCAGCTTAGCGCTGATCGTACAGGCGAACACCGGGGAGCTGTTTTTT
15,TRBJ1-5,TRBV7-6,.,.,CASSPGGRSNQPQHF,TGTGCCAGCAGCCCGGGGGGCCGTAGCAATCAGCCCCAGCATTTT
17,TRBJ1-6,TRBV20-1,.,.,CSARGLRAGVNNSPLHF,TGCAGTGCTAGAGGCTTAAGGGCAGGGGTGAATAATTCACCCCTCCACTTT
16,TRBJ2-3,TRBV27,many,.,CASNPRGRGSTDTQYF,TGTGCCAGCAACCCTCGGGGGCGGGGTAGCACAGATACGCAGTATTTT
17,TRBJ2-7,TRBV10-3,many,TRBD2,CAISDLEVLAGGYEQYF,TGTGCCATCAGTGACCTCGAGGTACTAGCGGGAGGATACGAGCAGTACTTC
13,TRBJ2-1,TRBV10-2,many,TRBD2,CASRIAGVDEQFF,TGCGCCAGCCGGATAGCGGGAGTAGATGAGCAGTTCTTC
12,TRBJ2-7,TRBV28,few,TRBD2,CASRDYSYEQYF,TGTGCCAGTCGGGACTACTCCTACGAGCAGTACTTC
15,TRBJ1-5,TRBV15,many,.,CATSRTAQGNQPQHF,TGTGCCACCAGCAGGACCGCTCAGGGAAATCAGCCCCAGCATTTT
15,TRBJ2-1,TRBV7-7,few,TRBD2,CASSLGRGGNNEQFF,TGTGCCAGCAGCTTAGGGCGGGGGGGTAACAATGAGCAGTTCTTC
13,TRBJ2-7,TRBV23-1,few,.,CASSHGSIYEQYF,TGCGCCAGCAGTCACGGGTCCATCTACGAGCAGTACTTC
16,TRBJ2-7,TRBV9,.,TRBD2,CASSVVGASGRNEQYF,TGTGCCAGCAGCGTAGTGGGAGCTAGCGGGAGAAACGAGCAGTACTTC